This TCR beta chain was obtained from a study of blood T cell repertoires in COVID-19. Sequencing used immunoSEQ multiplex PCR; TCRdb keeps in-frame clones, though not all of them. The table lists under 200,000 clones, around nine tenths of them singletons, with 5% to 6.5% in the top ten. The V end lost 8 bases, the J end lost 3 bases, and 11 bases lay between the germline ends. The V gene's germline CDR1 is KGHSH and CDR2 LQKENI. This CDR3 comprises 12 residues. Specimen: peripheral blood. The rearrangement links TRBV18 to TRBJ2-7, with D perhaps TRBD2 (7 bases). The sequence came from a man between 40 and 49 years old with active or convalescent COVID-19. DNA of the CDR3: TGTGCCAGCCAGGGAGGGGGCTACGAGCAGTACTTC. Translated, it gives CASQGGGYEQYF.